This T cell receptor (beta chain) was captured in a study of blood T cells in healthy people across ages. Findings of the study overall: Long-lived donors exceeded aged donors in naive CD4+ cells and diversity. Estimates of diversity drawn from one million T cells were considered underestimates.

About this clonotype itself: The target antigen is unknown.

CDR3 length: 14 amino acids. Trimming stripped 0 bases from V and 7 bases from J, with 11 bases between. From germline, CDR1 is SGHRS and CDR2 YFSETQ. Primed by a sample-barcoded 5' primer and a J-beta primer mix, a second PCR proceeded for roughly 7 to 11 cycles. TCRdb recomputed calls from the 5' RACE reads with MiXCR, one row per CDR3 protein. The data show some 1.5 million distinct CDR3 sequences, roughly 27% seen once. The V gene is TRBV5-1, the J gene TRBJ2-1; D is unclear. The receptor's source is a woman aged 25 to 45 in good health. The sample consisted of blood. CDR3 amino acids: CASSLAYRTNEQFF. CDR3 DNA: TGCGCCAGCAGCTTGGCTTATCGGACGAATGAGCAGTTCTTC.